These 14 T cell receptor beta chains came from one sample sequenced in a study of blood T cell repertoires in COVID-19. Repertoires were generated with immunoSEQ multiplex PCR, while TCRdb's copy carries only in-frame clones and drops some. The data contain under 500,000 clones, around 87% of them singletons. The sequencing input was PBMCs or T cells enriched from blood (not recorded which). Receptor source: a man aged 25 to 40 who had recovered from COVID-19.

The chain carries TRBV19 and TRBJ1-1; 7 bases match TRBD1. With 6 bases clipped from V and 1 base from J, the junction kept 8 bases outside the gene matches. Germline V gene lookup returns CDR1 LNHDA and CDR2 SQIVND (reference sequence). The CDR3 extends over 15 amino acids. Here the CDR3 DNA reads TGTGCCAGTAGGCCCCTGGGACAGACGAACACTGAAGCTTTCTTT. Protein product: CASRPLGQTNTEAFF.

The chain employs TRBV12-1 and TRBJ2-1; the D call in the table, TRBD2, was not verified against the DNA. TRBV12-1 represents a pseudogene. The CDR3 totals 17 residues. The CDR3 DNA sequence: TGTGCCAGCAGCTCCAACACGCGGGAGAGCTCCTACAATGAGCAGTTCTTC. Its protein is CASSSNTRESSYNEQFF.

The V and J genes are TRBV11-1 and TRBJ2-7; 9 nucleotides align to TRBD2. The germline CDR1 and CDR2 sequences are SGHAT and FQDESV (reference sequence). The CDR3 runs to 13 residues. The junction had 4 bases not matched to a gene; V was cut back by 3 bases and J by 7 bases. The CDR3 bases are TGTGCCAGCAGCTTTTTGGGACTAGCTGAGCAGTACTTC. Amino acid sequence: CASSFLGLAEQYF.

The CDR3 here is CASKDRGRANTGELFF. The CDR3 coding sequence is TGTGCCAGTAAGGACAGGGGCAGGGCCAACACCGGGGAGCTGTTTTTT. J is TRBJ2-2 and V is TRBV19; 9 positions match TRBD1. The trim removed 7 bases at V and 2 bases at J, leaving 8 bases unmatched. CDR3 length: 16 amino acids. CDR1 and CDR2 (germline): LNHDA, SQIVND (reference sequence).

V gene TRBV3-1 (or the pseudogene TRBV3-2) combines with J gene TRBJ2-5, with D possibly being TRBD1 (6 bases). CDR1 is LGHDT, CDR2 YNNKEL, per germline (reference sequence). Trimming left V 3 bases short and J 2 bases short, with 19 bases between. This CDR3 region has 17 residues. CDR3 bases: TGTGCCAGCAGCCACCGGACCAGGACAGATACACAAGAGACCCAGTACTTC. Protein product: CASSHRTRTDTQETQYF.

The CDR3 sequence: CASTYLGNSPLHF. The CDR3 coding sequence is TGTGCCAGCACCTATCTCGGGAATTCACCCCTCCACTTT. This rearrangement joins TRBV6-5 to TRBJ1-6, with D unresolved. This CDR3 has 13 amino acids. Looked up from germline, CDR1 is MNHEY and CDR2 is SVGAGI. V lost 7 bases and J 7 bases, leaving 11 bases between the germline ends.

The sample holds a few counts of this clone. The sample holds other DNA sequences that translate to the same CDR3. The V gene is TRBV12-3 or TRBV12-4, the J gene TRBJ1-1, with 7 bases matching TRBD1. CDR3 length: 13 amino acids. The V gene end was trimmed by 6 bases and the J gene end by 5 bases; junction bases not matched to a gene: 6. As DNA, the CDR3 is TGTGCCAGCAGCCTAACAGGGGTGACTGAAGCTTTCTTT. Residues: CASSLTGVTEAFF.

The chain recombines TRBV11-2 with TRBJ2-2; tentative D call: TRBD2 (5 bases). The length of the CDR3 is 17 residues. Deletions cut 4 bases from V and 3 bases from J, with 18 bases between. Germline values: CDR1 SGHAT, CDR2 FQNNGV. CDR3 DNA sequence: TGTGCCAGCAGCTCCCTCGGTGGCGGGTTCCACACCGGGGAGCTGTTTTTT. The encoded protein is CASSSLGGGFHTGELFF. The entire variable domain, with the rest obtained from reference TRBV11-2 and TRBJ2-2, is as follows: EAGVAQSPRYKIIEKRQSVAFWCNPISGHATLYWYQQILGQGPKLLIQFQNNGVVDDSQLPKDRFSAERLKGVDSTLKIQPAKLEDSAVYLCASSSLGGGFHTGELFFGEGSRLTVL.

The chain uses TRBV19 and TRBJ2-7; D might be TRBD1 (5 bases). Trimming shortened V by 6 bases and J by 3 bases, and 12 bases separated the two germline ends. Per the germline V gene, CDR1 is LNHDA and CDR2 is SQIVND (reference sequence). The CDR3 sequence is 13 residues long. The CDR3 is CASRKTVGYEQYF. The DNA of the CDR3 is TGTGCCAGTAGGAAGACAGTCGGCTACGAGCAGTACTTC. The entire variable domain, with the rest obtained from reference TRBV19 and TRBJ2-7, is as follows: DGGITQSPKYLFRKEGQNVTLSCEQNLNHDAMYWYRQDPGQGLRLIYYSQIVNDFQKGDIAEGYSVSREKKESFPLTVTSAQKNPTAFYLCASRKTVGYEQYFGPGTRLTVT.

V gene TRBV7-3 combines with J gene TRBJ2-2, with 7 bases that match TRBD2. The CDR3 runs 16 residues. Unmatched junction bases numbered 6, after V lost 2 bases and J lost 3 bases. Germline V gene lookup returns CDR1 SGHTA and CDR2 FQGTGA. The CDR3 spells CASSLERGVDTGELFF. CDR3 DNA sequence: TGTGCCAGCAGCTTAGAACGGGGGGTGGACACCGGGGAGCTGTTTTTT. The full variable domain, with the rest looked up from reference TRBV7-3 and TRBJ2-2, is GAGVSQTPSNKVTEKGKYVELRCDPISGHTALYWYRQSLGQGPEFLIYFQGTGAADDSGLPNDRFFAVRPEGSVSTLKIQRTERGDSAVYLCASSLERGVDTGELFFGEGSRLTVL.

The chain uses TRBV19 and TRBJ2-1; D unresolved. CDR1 is LNHDA and CDR2 is SQIVND in the germline V gene (reference sequence). CDR3 length: 13 amino acids. V was trimmed by 2 bases and J by 9 bases, leaving 11 bases between them. CDR3 DNA sequence: TGTGCCAGTAGTATATTGGTAGCCGGTGAGCAGTTCTTC. Its protein is CASSILVAGEQFF.

V usage is TRBV12-3 or TRBV12-4 and J usage is TRBJ1-1, with D tentatively TRBD1 (6 bases). The ends were cut back, 5 bases at V and 8 bases at J, with 15 bases in the middle. The CDR3 has 13 residues. The CDR3 loop is CASSGTRYAEAFF. The CDR3 region has the DNA TGTGCCAGCAGTGGGACACGTTACGCCGAAGCTTTCTTT.

CDR3 protein: CASAVGLVGELFF. DNA for the CDR3: TGTGCCAGCGCCGTTGGTCTAGTCGGGGAGCTGTTTTTT. The V call is TRBV18, the J call TRBJ2-2; the D is unclear. V dropped 8 bases and J dropped 7 bases, with 14 bases sitting between them. The CDR3 totals 13 residues. Per the germline V gene, CDR1 is KGHSH and CDR2 is LQKENI.

V usage is TRBV7-6 and J usage is TRBJ2-7; 7 positions match TRBD1. The germline V gene encodes CDR1 SGHVS and CDR2 FNYEAQ. The V gene end was trimmed by 3 bases and the J gene end by 2 bases; junction bases not matched to a gene: 4. The CDR3 runs to 14 residues. The CDR3 spells CASSFQQGAYEQYF. In DNA form, the CDR3 reads TGTGCCAGCAGCTTCCAGCAGGGGGCCTACGAGCAGTACTTC.